This T cell receptor (beta chain) originates from a study of cytomegalovirus exposure and HLA in healthy donors. Overall study results and limits: Most TCR sequences showed up rarely, but some public TCRs showed up in many donors.

The sample holds a few counts of this clone. What it binds is unknown. Use of 60 Vbeta and 13 Jbeta primers characterized the PCR. Here immunoSEQ multiplex PCR was the method, and the copy in TCRdb shows in-frame clones only, minus some. The table has roughly 76,000 clones, roughly 89% seen once. This CDR3 contains 15 residues. The V and J ends lost 6 bases and 0 bases, in that order; junction bases with no gene match: 5. Germline V lookup: CDR1 ENHRY, CDR2 SYGVKD. This sequence originates from a woman aged 25 to 39 in good health and CMV-seronegative. Sequenced sample: PBMCs. This sequence joins TRBV10-3 and TRBJ2-7; TRBD1 aligns across 10 bases. The CDR3 loop is CAISPGQGVSYEQYF. The CDR3 coding sequence is TGTGCCATCAGCCCTGGACAGGGGGTCTCCTACGAGCAGTACTTC.